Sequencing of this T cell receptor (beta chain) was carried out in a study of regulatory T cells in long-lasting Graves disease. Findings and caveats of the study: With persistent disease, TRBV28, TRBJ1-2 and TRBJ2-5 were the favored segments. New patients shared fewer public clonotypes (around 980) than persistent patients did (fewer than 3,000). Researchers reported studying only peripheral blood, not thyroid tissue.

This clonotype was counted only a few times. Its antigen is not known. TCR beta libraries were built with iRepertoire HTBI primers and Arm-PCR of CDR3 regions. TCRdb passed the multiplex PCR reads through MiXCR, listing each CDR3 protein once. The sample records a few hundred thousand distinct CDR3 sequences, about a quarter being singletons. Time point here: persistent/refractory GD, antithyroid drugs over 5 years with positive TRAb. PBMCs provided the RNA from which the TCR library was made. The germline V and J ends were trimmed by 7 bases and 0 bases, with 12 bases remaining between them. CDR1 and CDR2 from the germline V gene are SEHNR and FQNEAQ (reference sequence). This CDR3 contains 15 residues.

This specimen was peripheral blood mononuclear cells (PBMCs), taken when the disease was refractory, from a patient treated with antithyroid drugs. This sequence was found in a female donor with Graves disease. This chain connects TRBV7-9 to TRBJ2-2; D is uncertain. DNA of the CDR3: TGTGCCAGCACCTATCGAGGACCGAACACCGGGGAGCTGTTTTTT. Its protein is CASTYRGPNTGELFF.